This is a list of T cell receptor beta chains from one sample in a study of T-cell reconstitution after alpha-beta-depleted transplantation in children. TCRdb used MiXCR to reprocess the PCR reads, holding one entry per CDR3 protein. The repertoire holds about 580,000 distinct CDR3 sequences, with about 23% as singletons. Sequencing used PBMCs, mostly from graft donor cells, obtained 360 days after TCRalphabeta/CD19-depleted stem cell transplant. These receptors originate from a boy younger than two who had a stem cell transplant for acute myeloid leukemia, so the T cells may come from the graft donor. The conserved cysteine and the conserved F or W are not part of the CDR3 here. Clone size is not always given. Where it is, it says once, few, many or a class for expanded clones.

size,V,CDR3
many,TRBV5-1,ASQLGIAGQLNSPLH
NA,TRBV5-1,ASSLTAANYGYT
many,TRBV28,ASSLLFTDTQY
NA,TRBV9,ASDRVVSYNEQF
NA,TRBV7-2,ASSLVPAGGNEQY
many,TRBV7-9,ASSLGSLPRTQY
once,TRBV4-1,ASSQALGQGAYEQY
few,TRBV6-1,ASSEGKGHGYT
many,TRBV7-3,ASSSRTGSTGELF
NA,TRBV24-1,ATSRKVAGGLSGQY
NA,TRBV6-1,ASSDLPGGYT
many,TRBV12-3/TRBV12-4,ASSFRRIGTSGARHEQF
NA,TRBV15,ATSRSPGQGNEKLF
few,TRBV5-4,ASSLRADMNTEAF
NA,TRBV14,ASSQDRGGIRTDTQY
NA,TRBV10-3,AICKGQGAAGELF
many,TRBV6-6,ASSPWAGNLPF
NA,TRBV7-2,ASSLVSGGTAETQY
NA,TRBV5-5,ASSSPGTEGRHGYT
NA,TRBV5-1,ASSPGGAGIAGELF
once,TRBV7-2,ASSLYSGTSGHNEQF
few,TRBV7-3,ASSSSGTAQETQY
NA,TRBV29-1,SAHPQGAIEQF
NA,TRBV6-5,ASSYSAVGGTGELF
NA,TRBV20-1,SATVTERGTEAF
NA,TRBV28,ASSLLSSHESTDTQY
few,TRBV20-1,SARGGIYGYT
NA,TRBV20-1,SARGKRGGLETQY
few,TRBV5-6,ASSSEQQYTQY